This paragraph covers one TCR beta chain sequence. No antigen is known for it. The source of the sample is a study of cytomegalovirus exposure and HLA in healthy donors. Findings of the study overall: One variant, a missense change in DCLRE1C, was linked in a later analysis to TCR beta V- and J-gene trimming. From TCR beta sequences, most subjects' HLA-A and HLA-B alleles were reportedly predicted accurately.

The study ran its PCR with 60 Vbeta and 13 Jbeta primers. Clones were read by immunoSEQ multiplex PCR, and TCRdb kept only the in-frame ones, dropping some. The sample table includes 150,000 to 200,000 clones. Trimming cost V 4 bases and J 5 bases, with 18 bases left between them. The CDR3 has 16 amino acids. Germline V CDR1 and CDR2: SGHNT, YYREEE (reference sequence). This TCR derives from a woman aged 18 to 35 in good health and CMV-seropositive. The material sequenced was PBMCs. The J gene is TRBJ2-2, the V gene TRBV5-4, with D possibly being TRBD1 (6 bases). The CDR3 sequence is CASSPRQGKATGELFF. The DNA of the CDR3 is TGTGCCAGCAGCCCAAGGCAGGGGAAGGCGACCGGGGAGCTGTTTTTT.